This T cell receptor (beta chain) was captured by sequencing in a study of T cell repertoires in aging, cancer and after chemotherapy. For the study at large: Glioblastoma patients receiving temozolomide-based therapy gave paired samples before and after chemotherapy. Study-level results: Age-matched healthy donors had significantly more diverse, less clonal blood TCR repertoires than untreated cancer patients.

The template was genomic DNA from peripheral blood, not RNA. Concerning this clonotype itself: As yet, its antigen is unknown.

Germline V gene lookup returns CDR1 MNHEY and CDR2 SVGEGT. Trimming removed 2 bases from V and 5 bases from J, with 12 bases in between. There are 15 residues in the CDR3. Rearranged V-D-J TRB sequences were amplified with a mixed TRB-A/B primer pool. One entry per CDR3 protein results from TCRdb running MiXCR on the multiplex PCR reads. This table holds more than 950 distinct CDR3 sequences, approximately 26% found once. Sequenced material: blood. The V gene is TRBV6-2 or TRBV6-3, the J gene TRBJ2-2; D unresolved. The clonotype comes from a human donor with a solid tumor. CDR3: CASSYLDPTTGELFF. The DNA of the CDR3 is TGTGCCAGCAGTTACCTGGACCCGACTACCGGGGAGCTGTTTTTT.